Following are 18 T cell receptor beta chains from one sample sequenced in a study of circulating CD8 cells and anti-PD-1 response in melanoma. Using roughly 14 ng of total RNA, TCR libraries were made with the QIAseq Immune Repertoire TCR panel. TCRdb used MiXCR to reprocess the reads, holding one entry per CDR3 protein. The table shows approximately 400 distinct CDR3 sequences, with 6.5% occurring only once. From live CD3+CD8+TCRalphabeta+ cells, four PD-1 and/or TIGIT subsets were sorted. Sequenced here: CD8+ T cells from PBMCs, sampled at baseline or after one month of anti-PD-1 therapy (not recorded which). These receptors were obtained from a human donor with melanoma.

In this sample, this clonotype is medium-sized. The rearrangement uses TRBV5-4 and TRBJ2-3, with 11 bases matching TRBD2. J was trimmed by 6 bases and V by 3 bases; bases with no gene match: 15. Germline V gives CDR1 SGHNT, CDR2 YYREEE (reference sequence). This CDR3 contains 18 residues. This chain's CDR3 is CASSWSPSGRSVRDTQYF. The CDR3 nucleotides read TGTGCCAGCAGCTGGAGCCCTAGCGGGAGGTCTGTGCGGGATACGCAGTATTTT.

On this clonotype: At one boundary the junction diverges from the germline segment, which might be a read error. This sequence joins TRBV28 and TRBJ2-1; 10 bases match TRBD2. The germline gives CDR1 MDHEN, CDR2 SYDVKM. The CDR3 covers 15 residues. The CDR3 nucleotides read TGTACCAGCAGTTTACGTGGACTAGCGGACTATGAGCAGTCCTTC. Translation: CTSSLRGLADYEQSF.

Details on this clonotype: Since the CDR3 does not end with the conserved phenylalanine or tryptophan, this likely comes from a read error. J is TRBJ2-2 and V is TRBV5-4; 10 nucleotides align to TRBD2. The CDR3 extends over 16 amino acids. CDR1 is SGHNT, CDR2 YYREEE, per germline (reference sequence). In DNA, the CDR3 is TGTGCTAGCAGTTCCGGGACTAGCGATGTGACCGGGGAGCTGTTTTCT. The encoded protein is CASSSGTSDVTGELFS.

This clonotype has a handful of counts. In this CDR3 the conserved last residue, phenylalanine or tryptophan, is missing, so a read error is likely. J is TRBJ1-2 and V is TRBV7-3; no clear D gene. This CDR3 comprises 13 residues. Germline-derived CDR1 and CDR2 are SGHTA and FQGTGA. V was clipped by 4 bases and J by 7 bases, with 13 bases between them. This CDR3 reads CASSSIGLFGYTL. DNA for the CDR3: TGTGCCAGCAGCTCAATCGGGCTTTTTGGCTACACCCTC.

This clonotype is termed large. The J gene is TRBJ2-5, the V gene TRBV29-1; the D gene is possibly TRBD2 (6 bases). Germline V gene lookup returns CDR1 SQVTM and CDR2 ANQGSEA. The V end lost 1 base, the J end lost 5 bases, and 11 bases lay between the germline ends. The CDR3 covers 13 residues. CDR3 bases: TGCAGCGTTGAAGGGCAGGGAGGCGAGACCCAGTACTTC. This encodes CSVEGQGGETQYF.

This clonotype is labeled as large. The chain uses TRBV12-3 or TRBV12-4 and TRBJ1-1; D not certain. CDR3 length: 16 residues. Trimming removed 6 bases from V and 3 bases from J, with 20 bases in between. CDR3 residues: CASRKIFRGSDTEAFF. The CDR3 nucleotides are TGTGCCAGCAGGAAGATCTTTCGGGGTTCGGACACTGAAGCTTTCTTT.

This clonotype was picked up a small number of times. A much larger clone lies a single base off, so this may be a read error. J is TRBJ2-3 and V is TRBV9, with D perhaps being TRBD1 or TRBD2 (5 bases each). V dropped 3 bases and J dropped 5 bases, with 13 bases sitting between them. Germline V gene sequence: CDR1 SGDLS, CDR2 YYNGEE. The CDR3 loop spans 14 amino acids. CDR3 residues: CASSEKGSLDTQYF. Here the CDR3 DNA reads TGTGCCAGCAGCGAGAAGGGGAGCTTAGATACGCAGTATTTT.

This clonotype is large in the sample. The gene calls are TRBV19 and TRBJ2-1; D perhaps matches TRBD2 (6 bases). Trimming stripped 3 bases from V and 8 bases from J, with 14 bases between. This CDR3 comprises 14 residues. Germline V gene lookup returns CDR1 LNHDA and CDR2 SQIVND (reference sequence). The CDR3 nucleotides are TGTGCCAGTAGTATGCGAGGGGAGGCGGATGAGCAGTTCTTC. Encoded protein: CASSMRGEADEQFF. Combining the CDR3 with reference TRBV19 and TRBJ2-1 gives the whole variable domain DGGITQSPKYLFRKEGQNVTLSCEQNLNHDAMYWYRQDPGQGLRLIYYSQIVNDFQKGDIAEGYSVSREKKESFPLTVTSAQKNPTAFYLCASSMRGEADEQFFGPGTRLTVL.

This clonotype rates as medium-sized (0.01 to 0.1%). The chain couples TRBV19 to TRBJ1-1; D may be TRBD1 (5 bases). This CDR3 spans 14 amino acids. Germline loops: CDR1 LNHDA, CDR2 SQIVND (reference sequence). Trimming stripped 5 bases from V and 0 bases from J, with 10 bases between. The DNA for the CDR3 is TGTGCCAGTAGTCCCCTGACAGTGAACACTGAAGCTTTCTTT. It is translated as CASSPLTVNTEAFF.

Comment on this clonotype: This may be a read error: a much more frequent sequence differs by one nucleotide. The CDR3 does not close with the conserved phenylalanine or tryptophan, likely indicating a read error. The rearrangement joins TRBV11-2 to TRBJ1-1; perhaps TRBD1 as D (5 bases). Trimming removed 3 bases at V and 4 bases at J, with 12 bases between. From germline, CDR1 is SGHAT and CDR2 FQNNGV. This CDR3 has 14 residues. CDR3 in amino acids: CASSLGPGITEAFL. The CDR3 bases are TGTGCCAGCAGCTTGGGACCGGGAATCACTGAAGCTTTCCTT.

Within the sample, this clonotype is medium-sized. The rearrangement joins TRBV27 to TRBJ2-1; unclear D gene. This CDR3 contains 14 residues. V lost 5 bases and J 6 bases, leaving 14 bases between the germline ends. The germline CDR1 and CDR2 sequences are MNHEY and SMNVEV (reference sequence). The CDR3 is CASSPGPGVNEQFF. The CDR3 region has the DNA TGTGCCAGCAGTCCCGGTCCGGGTGTCAATGAGCAGTTCTTC.

This clonotype is labeled medium-sized. The CDR3 nucleotides read TGTGCCAGCAGCTTGGGTTCGAGGGGGGAGCAGTACTTC. It translates to CASSLGSRGEQYF. The J gene is TRBJ2-7, the V gene TRBV5-6, with D perhaps matching TRBD1 (6 bases). This CDR3 comprises 13 residues. V lost 0 bases, J lost 7 bases, and 11 bases lay in between. The germline CDR1 and CDR2 sequences are SGHDT and YYEEEE.

By sample fraction, this clonotype is large. The J gene is TRBJ2-7, the V gene TRBV24-1, with a weak D call TRBD2 (6 bases). The V gene's germline CDR1 is KGHDR and CDR2 SFDVKD. V lost 7 bases and J 5 bases, leaving 8 bases between the germline ends. This CDR3 has 11 amino acids. The CDR3 nucleotides are TGTGCCACCAGATGGGGGGACGAGCAGTACTTC. Translation: CATRWGDEQYF.

This chain links TRBV7-2 with TRBJ2-5; D is uncertain. V lost 8 bases and J 5 bases, leaving 21 bases between the germline ends. Germline assignment: CDR1 SGHTA and CDR2 FQGNSA. This CDR3 contains 15 residues. As DNA, the CDR3 is TGTGCCAGCTGTAGGGCGGCGGTCCTTGCGGAGACCCAGTACTTC. Protein: CASCRAAVLAETQYF.

This clonotype is labeled medium-sized. This chain uses TRBV7-3 with TRBJ2-1, with TRBD2 matching over 7 bases. The CDR3 covers 13 residues. The J segment lost 10 bases and the V segment lost 3 bases, leaving 6 bases of the junction unmatched. Germline CDR1 reads SGHTA; CDR2 reads FQGTGA. The CDR3 region is CASSFGRGNEQFF. CDR3 DNA sequence: TGTGCCAGCAGCTTCGGGCGGGGGAACGAGCAGTTCTTC.

Remarks on this clonotype: A single base separates this from a much larger clone, so it may be a read error. V gene TRBV6-1 combines with J gene TRBJ2-5; 7 bases align to TRBD2. Germline-derived CDR1 and CDR2 are MNHNS and SASEGT. After removal of 2 bases from V and 1 base from J, the junction contained 7 bases not matched to a gene. This CDR3 is 16 amino acids long. Here the CDR3 reads CASSELTGGPQETQYF. DNA of the CDR3: TGTGCCAGCAGTGAACTAACGGGGGGTCCCCAAGAGACCCAGTACTTC.

This clonotype is medium-sized within its sample. This sequence joins TRBV2 and TRBJ2-2; no clear D gene. This CDR3 spans 11 amino acids. The germline V and J ends were trimmed by 7 bases and 2 bases, with 2 bases remaining between them. Germline lookup yields CDR1 SNHLY and CDR2 FYNNEI. Here the CDR3 DNA reads TGTGCCAGCATCAACACCGGGGAGCTGTTTTTT. This gives the protein CASINTGELFF.

This clonotype is classed as medium-sized. V usage is TRBV5-1 and J usage is TRBJ2-3, with TRBD2 matching 9 bases. Looked up from germline, CDR1 is SGHRS and CDR2 is YFSETQ. This CDR3 comprises 15 residues. J was trimmed by 2 bases and V by 9 bases; bases with no gene match: 10. The DNA for the CDR3 is TGCGCCAAGGGGGAGCAGCGGGGGGCCACAGATACGCAGTATTTT. Translated, it gives CAKGEQRGATDTQYF.